Sequencing of this T cell receptor (beta chain) was carried out in a study of blood T cell repertoires in COVID-19. About the research overall: Specimens from acute and convalescent COVID-19 originated in the United States, Italy and Spain. T cells, B-cell-depleted T cells, or PBMCs provided the cDNA or gDNA that served as material.

This clone was found once. Produced via immunoSEQ multiplex PCR; TCRdb's table is partial and in-frame only. The data hold about 300,000 clones, with around 84% observed a single time. This CDR3 comprises 14 residues. V was trimmed by 4 bases and J by 0 bases, leaving 11 bases between them. Germline CDR1 is SGDLS and CDR2 is YYNGEE. This TCR derives from a woman aged 50 to 60 who had recovered from COVID-19. The rearrangement joins TRBV9 to TRBJ2-7; D is undetermined. Sample: PBMCs or T cells enriched from blood (not recorded which). The CDR3 nucleotides read TGTGCCAGCAGCCCGACTGAGGTCTCCTACGAGCAGTACTTC. As protein: CASSPTEVSYEQYF.